Reported below is one T cell receptor (beta chain). Its antigen remains undetermined. Base-call qualities are not available, and no considerably larger clone is one nucleotide away. This specimen comes from a study of cytomegalovirus exposure and HLA in healthy donors listed by TCRdb under 2017. With regard to the full study: A later analysis indicated that the 110 or so validation repertoires were generated on the platform also employed for the approximately 700 repertoires of the first cohort. Besides the first cohort of approximately 670 subjects, a separate validation cohort made up of 120 different subjects was used. To predict cytomegalovirus infection status, the study combined high-throughput TCR immunosequencing, statistical association of individual TCRs with disease status, and machine learning. The study was designed to test whether signatures of past pathogen exposure could be identified by cataloging public T cell receptors. The paper as a whole reports these results and caveats: Of the cluster scores, 85% to 95% were above 0 in a later analysis, which found that TCRs clustered in the first cohort also tended to co-occur in the roughly 130 validation repertoires. It was suggested by the authors that the approach could potentially be generalized to other disease states and immunological phenotypes. The study gave a list of some 150 TCR beta chains associated with cytomegalovirus. The validation cohort had no HLA typing available for a later analysis, so co-occurrence within that cohort was assessed over all 110 or so repertoires. A few of the identified cytomegalovirus-associated TCR beta chains were confirmed in vitro to be specific for cytomegalovirus antigens. The classifier was reported to diagnose cytomegalovirus status with high specificity and sensitivity in both the original cohort and the validation cohort. Across donors, most TCR sequences were observed very rarely, whereas some public TCRs were present in many individuals.

The donors were included in the validation cohort of over a hundred subjects, a group kept apart from the roughly 690-subject first cohort. The library was made by the immunoSEQ multiplex PCR assay. Turning to the authors' computational methods: A statistical classification framework was built for diagnosing cytomegalovirus status from the catalog of TCR beta chain sequences. TCRdb took this table from immuneACCESS and kept in-frame rearrangements with V and J called. Such tables lack part of the clones; where checked against another copy, unresolved V genes explain under half of the gap, and the rest is unexplained. Clonal size and the V and J genes are those of that table, whereas D and trimming came from the DNA. Here the sample has around 350,000 clones; just over 85% occur a single time. The top ten hold under 0.95% of the sample. V loses 1 base of germline sequence and J loses 1 base, and the interval between the two ends is 18 bases. CDR1 is given as SGHRS and CDR2 as YFSETQ, both from the germline V gene. The CDR3 holds 17 amino acids from the cysteine to the phenylalanine. Only CDR3 DNA remains: 51 bases, in frame from the first base.

The chain links TRBV5-1 with TRBJ2-7; no D gene can be assigned with confidence. Sequencing was done on a sample of PBMCs. This receptor was identified in a woman aged 18-29 years in good health and CMV-seronegative. CDR3 reads: CASSLYISELRSYEQYF. The nucleotide sequence reads as follows: TGCGCCAGCAGCTTGTATATCTCGGAACTACGGTCCTACGAGCAGTACTTC.